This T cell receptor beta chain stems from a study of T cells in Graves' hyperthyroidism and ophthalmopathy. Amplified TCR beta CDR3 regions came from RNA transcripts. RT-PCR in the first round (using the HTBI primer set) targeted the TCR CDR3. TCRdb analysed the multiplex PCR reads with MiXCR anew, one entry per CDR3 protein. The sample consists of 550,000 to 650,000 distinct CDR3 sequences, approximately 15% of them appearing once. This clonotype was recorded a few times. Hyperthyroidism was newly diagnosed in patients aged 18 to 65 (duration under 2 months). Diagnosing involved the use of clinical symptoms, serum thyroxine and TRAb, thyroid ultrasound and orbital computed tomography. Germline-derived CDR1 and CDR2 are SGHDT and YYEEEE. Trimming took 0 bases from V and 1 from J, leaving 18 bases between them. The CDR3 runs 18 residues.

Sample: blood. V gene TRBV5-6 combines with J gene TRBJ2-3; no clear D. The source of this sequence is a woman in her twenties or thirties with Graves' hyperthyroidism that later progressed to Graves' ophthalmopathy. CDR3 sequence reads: CASSLDMGLALGTDTQYF. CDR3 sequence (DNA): TGTGCCAGCAGCTTGGATATGGGGTTGGCTCTCGGCACAGATACGCAGTATTTT.